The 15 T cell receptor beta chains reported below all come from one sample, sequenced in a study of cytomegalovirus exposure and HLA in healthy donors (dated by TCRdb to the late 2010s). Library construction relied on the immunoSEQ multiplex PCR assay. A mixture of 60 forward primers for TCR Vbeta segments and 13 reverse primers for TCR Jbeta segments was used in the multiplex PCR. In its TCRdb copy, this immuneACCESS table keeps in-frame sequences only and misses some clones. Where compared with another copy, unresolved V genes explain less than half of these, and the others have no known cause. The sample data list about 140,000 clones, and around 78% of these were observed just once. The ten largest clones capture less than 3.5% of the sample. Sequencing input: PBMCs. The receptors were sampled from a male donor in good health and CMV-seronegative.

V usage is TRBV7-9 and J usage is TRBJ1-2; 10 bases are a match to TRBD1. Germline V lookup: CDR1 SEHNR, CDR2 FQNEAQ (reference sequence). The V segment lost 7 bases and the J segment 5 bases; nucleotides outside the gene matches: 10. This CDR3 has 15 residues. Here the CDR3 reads CASTPPGTGDYGYTF. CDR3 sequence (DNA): TGTGCCAGCACGCCACCCGGGACAGGGGATTATGGCTACACCTTC.

This chain's CDR3 is CASSLSPPGQGYEQYF. As DNA, the CDR3 is TGCGCCAGCAGCTTGAGCCCCCCGGGACAGGGCTACGAGCAGTACTTC. The chain uses TRBV5-1 and TRBJ2-7; the match to TRBD1 covers 9 bases. Germline V CDR1 and CDR2: SGHRS, YFSETQ. Losses at the gene ends were 1 base for V and 3 bases for J; bases not matched to a gene: 8. This CDR3 has 16 amino acids.

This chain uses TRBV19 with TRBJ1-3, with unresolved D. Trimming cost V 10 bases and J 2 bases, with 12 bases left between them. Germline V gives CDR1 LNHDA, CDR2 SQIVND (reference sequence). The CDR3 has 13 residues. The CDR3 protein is CATRFEPGNTIYF. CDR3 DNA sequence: TGTGCCACAAGATTCGAGCCTGGAAACACCATATATTTT.

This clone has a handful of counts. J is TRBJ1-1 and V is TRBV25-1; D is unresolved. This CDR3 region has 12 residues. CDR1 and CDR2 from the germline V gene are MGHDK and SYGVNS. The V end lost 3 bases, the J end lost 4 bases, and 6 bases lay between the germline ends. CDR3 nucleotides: TGTGCCAGCAGTGATTTGAGCACTGAAGCTTTCTTT. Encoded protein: CASSDLSTEAFF.

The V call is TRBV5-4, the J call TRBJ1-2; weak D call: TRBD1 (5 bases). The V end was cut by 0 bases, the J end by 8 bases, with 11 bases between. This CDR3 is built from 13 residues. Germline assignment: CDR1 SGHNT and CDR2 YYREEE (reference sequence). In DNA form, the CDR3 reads TGTGCCAGCAGCTTGGCTTCGGGGGAGGGCTACACCTTC. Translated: CASSLASGEGYTF.

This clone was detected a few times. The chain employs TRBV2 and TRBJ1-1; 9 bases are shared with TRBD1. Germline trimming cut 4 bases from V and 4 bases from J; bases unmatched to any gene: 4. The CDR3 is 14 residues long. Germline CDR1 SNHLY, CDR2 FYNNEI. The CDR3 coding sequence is TGTGCCAGCAGTGCCGTGACAGGGGGCACTGAAGCTTTCTTT. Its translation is CASSAVTGGTEAFF. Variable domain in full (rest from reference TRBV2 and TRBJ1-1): EPEVTQTPSHQVTQMGQEVILRCVPISNHLYFYWYRQILGQKVEFLVSFYNNEISEKSEIFDDQFSVERPDGSNFTLKIRSTKLEDSAMYFCASSAVTGGTEAFFGQGTRLTVV.

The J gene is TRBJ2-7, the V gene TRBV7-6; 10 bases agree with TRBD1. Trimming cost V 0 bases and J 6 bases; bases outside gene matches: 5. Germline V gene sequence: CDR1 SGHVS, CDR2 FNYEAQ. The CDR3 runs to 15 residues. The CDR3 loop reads CASSLAGTGDFEQYF. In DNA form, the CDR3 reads TGTGCCAGCAGCTTAGCCGGGACAGGGGATTTCGAGCAGTACTTC.

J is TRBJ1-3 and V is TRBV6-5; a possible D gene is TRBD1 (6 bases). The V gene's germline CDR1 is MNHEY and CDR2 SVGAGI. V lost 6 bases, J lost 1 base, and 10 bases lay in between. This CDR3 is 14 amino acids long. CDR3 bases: TGTGCCAGCAGGAAACAGGGATCTGGAAACACCATATATTTT. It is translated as CASRKQGSGNTIYF.

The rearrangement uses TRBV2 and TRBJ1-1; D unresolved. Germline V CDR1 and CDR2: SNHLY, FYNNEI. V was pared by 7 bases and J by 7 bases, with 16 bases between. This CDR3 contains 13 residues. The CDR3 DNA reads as TGTGCCAGCATGGCGGAAGCAGTTGGTGAAGCTTTCTTT. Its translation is CASMAEAVGEAFF. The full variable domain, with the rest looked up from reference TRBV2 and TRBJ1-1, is EPEVTQTPSHQVTQMGQEVILRCVPISNHLYFYWYRQILGQKVEFLVSFYNNEISEKSEIFDDQFSVERPDGSNFTLKIRSTKLEDSAMYFCASMAEAVGEAFFGQGTRLTVV.

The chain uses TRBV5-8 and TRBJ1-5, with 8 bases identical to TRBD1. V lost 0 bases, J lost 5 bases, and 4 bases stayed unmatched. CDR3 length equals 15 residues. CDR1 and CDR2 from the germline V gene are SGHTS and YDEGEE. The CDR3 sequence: CASSLGLQGDQPQHF. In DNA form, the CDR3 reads TGTGCCAGCAGCTTGGGGCTACAGGGGGATCAGCCCCAGCATTTT. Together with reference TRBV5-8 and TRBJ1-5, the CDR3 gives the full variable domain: EAGVTQSPTHLIKTRGQQATLRCSPISGHTSVYWYQQALGLGLQFLLWYDEGEERNRGNFPPRFSGRQFPNYSSELNVNALELEDSALYLCASSLGLQGDQPQHFGDGTRLSIL.

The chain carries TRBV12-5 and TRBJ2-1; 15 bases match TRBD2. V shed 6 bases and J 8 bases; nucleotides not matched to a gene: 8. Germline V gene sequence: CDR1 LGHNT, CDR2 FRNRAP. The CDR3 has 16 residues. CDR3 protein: CASGPGTSGRIYEQFF. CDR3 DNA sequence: TGTGCTAGTGGCCCTGGGACTAGCGGGAGGATCTATGAGCAGTTCTTC.

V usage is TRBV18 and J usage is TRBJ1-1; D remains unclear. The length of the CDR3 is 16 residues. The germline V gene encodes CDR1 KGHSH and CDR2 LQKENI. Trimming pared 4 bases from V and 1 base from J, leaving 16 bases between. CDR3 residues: CASSRTVPNQNTEAFF. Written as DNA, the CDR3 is TGTGCCAGCTCACGCACCGTGCCTAACCAGAACACTGAAGCTTTCTTT.

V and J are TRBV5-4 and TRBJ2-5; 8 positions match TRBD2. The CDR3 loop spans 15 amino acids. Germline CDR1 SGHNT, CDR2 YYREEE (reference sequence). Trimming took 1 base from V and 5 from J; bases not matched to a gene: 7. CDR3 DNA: TGTGCCAGCAGCTTGCGGCCGGGAGGGGAGGAGACCCAGTACTTC. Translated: CASSLRPGGEETQYF.

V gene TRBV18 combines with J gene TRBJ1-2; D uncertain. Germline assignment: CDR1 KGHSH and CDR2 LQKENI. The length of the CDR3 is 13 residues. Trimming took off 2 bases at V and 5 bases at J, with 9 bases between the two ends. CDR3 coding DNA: TGTGCCAGCTCACCATCGTTACAGTATGGCTACACCTTC. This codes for CASSPSLQYGYTF.

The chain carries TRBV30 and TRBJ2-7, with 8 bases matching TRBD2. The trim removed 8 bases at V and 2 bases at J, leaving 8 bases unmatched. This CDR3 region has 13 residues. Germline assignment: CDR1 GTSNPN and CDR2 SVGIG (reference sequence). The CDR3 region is CAGTSGRTYEQYF. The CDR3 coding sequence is TGTGCCGGAACTAGCGGCAGAACCTACGAGCAGTACTTC.